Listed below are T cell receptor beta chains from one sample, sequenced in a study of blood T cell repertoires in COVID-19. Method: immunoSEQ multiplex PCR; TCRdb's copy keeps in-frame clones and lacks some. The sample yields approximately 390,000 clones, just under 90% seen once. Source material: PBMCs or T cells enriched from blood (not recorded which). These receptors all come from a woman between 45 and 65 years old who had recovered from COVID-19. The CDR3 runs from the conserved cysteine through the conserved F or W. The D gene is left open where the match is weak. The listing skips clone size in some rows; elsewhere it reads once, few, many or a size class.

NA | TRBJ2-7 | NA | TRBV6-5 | TGTGCCAGCAGTTACTTTGAGACCTACGAGCAGTACTTC | CASSYFETYEQYF
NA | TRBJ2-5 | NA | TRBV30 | TGTGCCTGGAGTGGACTCGGGTCGGCGGGGACCCAGTACTTC | CAWSGLGSAGTQYF
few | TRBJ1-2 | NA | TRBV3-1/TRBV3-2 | TGTGCCAGCAGTCAATCCGCAAGTGGGGCGGGGGATGGCTACACCTTC | CASSQSASGAGDGYTF
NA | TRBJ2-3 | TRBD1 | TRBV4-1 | TGCGCCAGCAGCCAAGATTTTAGACAGGGGATCACAGATACGCAGTATTTT | CASSQDFRQGITDTQYF
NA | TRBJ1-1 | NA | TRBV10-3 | TGTGCCATCAGTGAGAAGAGTGAAGCTTTCTTT | CAISEKSEAFF
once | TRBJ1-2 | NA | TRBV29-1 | TGCAGCGTGGGGACTTTCTATGGCTACACCTTC | CSVGTFYGYTF
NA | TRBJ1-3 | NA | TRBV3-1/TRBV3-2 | TGTGCCAGCAGTTTGGGGAGGCCCTCTGGAAACACCATATATTTT | CASSLGRPSGNTIYF
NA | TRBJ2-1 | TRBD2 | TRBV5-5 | TGTGCCAGCAGCGGAACCATGACTAGCGGGGGCGATGAGCAGTTCTTC | CASSGTMTSGGDEQFF
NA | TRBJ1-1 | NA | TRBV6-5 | TGTGCCAGCAGTTACGGTTCGGAGCGGAACACTGAAGCTTTCTTT | CASSYGSERNTEAFF
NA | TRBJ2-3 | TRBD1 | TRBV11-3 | TGTGCCAGCAGCGCAATAGACAGGGATGGGCCAGATACGCAGTATTTT | CASSAIDRDGPDTQYF
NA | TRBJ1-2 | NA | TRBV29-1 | TGCAGCGTTGAAGATCGGGTTCAATATGGCTACACCTTC | CSVEDRVQYGYTF
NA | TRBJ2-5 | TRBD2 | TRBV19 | TGTGCCAGACCGGGGGAGGGGCGTGGAACTCCCAACCAAGAGACCCAGTACTTC | CARPGEGRGTPNQETQYF
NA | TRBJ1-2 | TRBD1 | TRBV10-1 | TGCGCCAGCAGTGAGTCCGATACAGGGGACTCGTGTGGCTACACCTTC | CASSESDTGDSCGYTF
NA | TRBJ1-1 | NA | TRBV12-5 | TGTGCTAGTGGTTTGCCCGGGGGGTTGAACACTGAAGCTTTCTTT | CASGLPGGLNTEAFF
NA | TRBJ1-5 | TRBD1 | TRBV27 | TGTGCCAGCAGTCTAATTACGGGACAGGGGTATCAGCCCCAGCATTTT | CASSLITGQGYQPQHF
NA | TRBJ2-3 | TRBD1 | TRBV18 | TGTGCCAGCTCATCGGGACAGGGGAGAACTATAGATACGCAGTATTTT | CASSSGQGRTIDTQYF
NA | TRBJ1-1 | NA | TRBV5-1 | TGCGCCAGCAGTCACGGCACCCAGGGCATGAACACTGAAGCTTTCTTT | CASSHGTQGMNTEAFF
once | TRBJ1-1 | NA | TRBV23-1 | TGCGCCAGCAGTCAATCGAACTCAAAGAACACTGAAGCTTTCTTT | CASSQSNSKNTEAFF
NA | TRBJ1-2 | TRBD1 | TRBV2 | TGTGCCAGCAGATCGGACAGGCCCTATGGCTACACCTTC | CASRSDRPYGYTF
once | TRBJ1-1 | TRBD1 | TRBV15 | TGTGCCACCAGCGCAGCGACAGGGCAGAAAGCTTTCTTT | CATSAATGQKAFF
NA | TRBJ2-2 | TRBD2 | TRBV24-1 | TGTGCCACCAGTGATAGCGGGGGATACACCGGGGAGCTGTTTTTT | CATSDSGGYTGELFF
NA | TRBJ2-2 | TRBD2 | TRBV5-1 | TGCGCCAGCAGCTTGTCCCCAGCGGGGGACACCGGGGAGCTGTTTTTT | CASSLSPAGDTGELFF
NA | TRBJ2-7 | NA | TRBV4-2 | TGTGCCAGCAGCCAAGGGTTTAACAGCCGTGATTTGGCGAACGAGCAGTACTTC | CASSQGFNSRDLANEQYF
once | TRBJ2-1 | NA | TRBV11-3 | TGTGCCAGCAGCGCGAACAGCGGCAATGAGCAGTTCTTC | CASSANSGNEQFF
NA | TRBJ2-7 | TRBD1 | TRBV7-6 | TGTGCCAGCAGCTTAGTGGCCGGGACAGCCTCCTACGAGCAGTACTTC | CASSLVAGTASYEQYF
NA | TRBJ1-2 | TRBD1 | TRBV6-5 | TGTGCCAGCAGTTACCTGGGACAGGGGGCAGAAGGCTACACCTTC | CASSYLGQGAEGYTF
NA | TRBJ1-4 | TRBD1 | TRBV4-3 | TGCGCCAGCAGCCAAGACGCAGGGGGCTGGACTAATGAAAAACTGTTTTTT | CASSQDAGGWTNEKLFF
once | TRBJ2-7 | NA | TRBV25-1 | TGTGCCAGCAGTGAATATAACCGGCAAGATCCCCGCGGCGGGCAGTACTTC | CASSEYNRQDPRGGQYF
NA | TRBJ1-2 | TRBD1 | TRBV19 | TGTGCCAGTAGTATGGGATCGGACAGGAGAGATGGCTACACCTTC | CASSMGSDRRDGYTF
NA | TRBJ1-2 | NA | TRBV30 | TGTGCCTACCCGACAGCCCCGCGCTATGGCTACACCTTC | CAYPTAPRYGYTF
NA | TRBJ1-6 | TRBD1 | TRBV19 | TGTGCCAGTTGGGACAGGGGTCGTCATTCACCCCTCCACTTT | CASWDRGRHSPLHF
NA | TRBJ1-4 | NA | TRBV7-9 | TGTGCCAGCAGCCGGGCACAGGGTTGGCTAGCTAATGAAAAACTGTTTTTT | CASSRAQGWLANEKLFF
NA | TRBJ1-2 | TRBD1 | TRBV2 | TGTGCCACCGCCGGGACAGGGGGTTCAGTGGGCTACACCTTC | CATAGTGGSVGYTF
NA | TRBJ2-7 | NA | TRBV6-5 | TGTGCCAGCACCACCTATGGGGCCCCCTACGAGCAGTACTTC | CASTTYGAPYEQYF
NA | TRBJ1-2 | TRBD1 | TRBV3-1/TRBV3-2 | TGTGCCAGCAGCCAAGATGGACAGGGTAGCTATGGCTACACCTTC | CASSQDGQGSYGYTF
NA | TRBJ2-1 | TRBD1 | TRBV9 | TGTGCCAGCAGCCCTGGGGACAGCCAGTTCAATGAGCAGTTCTTC | CASSPGDSQFNEQFF
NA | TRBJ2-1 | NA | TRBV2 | TGTGCCAGCAGGCCCCAGGGAGGGGGAGATGAGCAGTTCTTC | CASRPQGGGDEQFF
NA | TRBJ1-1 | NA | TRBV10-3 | TGTGCCATCAGTGAGTCGCGGGGAATGGGTACTGAAGCTTTCTTT | CAISESRGMGTEAFF
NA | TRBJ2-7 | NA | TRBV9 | TGTGCCAGCAGCGTGGGGCAGAACTACGAGCAGTACTTC | CASSVGQNYEQYF
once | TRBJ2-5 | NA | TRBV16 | TGTGCCAGCAGCCAATCGGCTAGCCGGGAGGAGACCCAGTACTTC | CASSQSASREETQYF
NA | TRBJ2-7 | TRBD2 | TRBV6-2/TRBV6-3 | TGTGCCAGCAGTCCCGGGACTAGCACCGAGCAGTACTTC | CASSPGTSTEQYF
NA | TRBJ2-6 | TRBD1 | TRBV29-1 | TGCAGCGTTGGGGGGACAGAATTTTCCTCTGGGGCCAACGTCCTGACTTTC | CSVGGTEFSSGANVLTF
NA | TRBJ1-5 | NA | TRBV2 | TGTGCCAGCAGTTTGACGGGATCTGTGGGGCCCCAGCATTTT | CASSLTGSVGPQHF
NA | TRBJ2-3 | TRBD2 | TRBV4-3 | TGCGCCAGCAGCCAAGATACAGCGGGGGGCCGGAATACGCAGTATTTT | CASSQDTAGGRNTQYF
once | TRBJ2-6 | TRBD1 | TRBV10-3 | TGTGCCACCGGACAGGTCTCTGGGGCCAACGTCCTGACTTTC | CATGQVSGANVLTF
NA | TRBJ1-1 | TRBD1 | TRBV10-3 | TGTGCCATCAGCGGACAGGGGGCCGGCACTGAAGCTTTCTTT | CAISGQGAGTEAFF
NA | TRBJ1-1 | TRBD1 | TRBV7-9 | TGTGCCAGCAGCTTTCCGGGACAGATCCAGCACACTGAAGCTTTCTTT | CASSFPGQIQHTEAFF
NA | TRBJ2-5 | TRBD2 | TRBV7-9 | TGTGCCAGCAGCCCCCGGACTAGCGGCCAAGAGACCCAGTACTTC | CASSPRTSGQETQYF
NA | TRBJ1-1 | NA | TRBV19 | TGTGCCAGTAGTATAGTTGCCAGTACGAACACTGAAGCTTTCTTT | CASSIVASTNTEAFF